Shown below are 27 T cell receptor beta chains from a single sample sequenced in a study of identifying expanded T cells in peripheral blood. The method was immunoSEQ multiplex PCR; TCRdb's version includes in-frame clones alone and lacks a portion of them. Of around 94,000 clones listed, roughly 85% were seen once; the top ten hold 4% to 5.5%. Sequenced: blood. These receptors originate from a person between 18 and 75 years old in good health.

The rearrangement links TRBV7-9 to TRBJ2-5, with TRBD1 identical over 8 bases. Germline CDR1 SEHNR, CDR2 FQNEAQ (reference sequence). V shed 2 bases and J 2 bases; nucleotides not matched to a gene: 7. The CDR3 spans 16 residues. CDR3 loop: CASSLRPGQGQETQYF. The CDR3 DNA reads TGTGCCAGCAGCTTACGGCCCGGACAGGGACAAGAGACCCAGTACTTC.

The chain joins TRBV7-2 to TRBJ2-7; 8 bases line up with TRBD1. This CDR3 is 14 amino acids long. Germline V gives CDR1 SGHTA, CDR2 FQGNSA. V lost 7 bases, J lost 6 bases, and 11 bases stayed unmatched. As DNA, the CDR3 is TGTGCCAGCACAGGAGGACAGGGACTTGGCGAGCAGTACTTC. Encoded protein: CASTGGQGLGEQYF.

The V gene is TRBV14, the J gene TRBJ2-7, with no clear D. Trimming left V 1 base short and J 2 bases short, with 9 bases between. From germline, CDR1 is SGHDN and CDR2 FVKESK. This CDR3 spans 14 amino acids. In nucleotides, the CDR3 is TGTGCCAGCAGCCAAGTAGCCGGACCCTACGAGCAGTACTTC. It yields the protein CASSQVAGPYEQYF. Full variable domain (outside the CDR3, taken from reference TRBV14 and TRBJ2-7): EAGVTQFPSHSVIEKGQTVTLRCDPISGHDNLYWYRRVMGKEIKFLLHFVKESKQDESGMPNNRFLAERTGGTYSTLKVQPAELEDSGVYFCASSQVAGPYEQYFGPGTRLTVT.

This rearrangement joins TRBV13 to TRBJ1-5; the D gene is possibly TRBD1 (6 bases). The CDR3 has 13 residues. Per the germline V gene, CDR1 is PRHDT and CDR2 is FYEKMQ (reference sequence). V was pared by 3 bases and J by 6 bases, with 9 bases between. CDR3: CASSFRGGQPQHF. In DNA, the CDR3 is TGTGCCAGCAGCTTCAGGGGTGGTCAGCCCCAGCATTTT.

This clone turned up a few times. CDR3 in DNA: TGTGCCATCAGTGGGGGAGAATACACTGAAGCTTTCTTT. Translated: CAISGGEYTEAFF. The rearrangement links TRBV10-3 to TRBJ1-1; D remains ambiguous. The germline V gene encodes CDR1 ENHRY and CDR2 SYGVKD. The CDR3 totals 13 residues. Trimming pared 4 bases from V and 3 bases from J, leaving 9 bases between.

The chain joins TRBV7-9 to TRBJ2-5; the D gene could be TRBD1 or TRBD2 (7 bases each). V lost 5 bases to trimming and J lost 5 bases, with 18 bases between them. CDR1 and CDR2 (germline): SEHNR, FQNEAQ (reference sequence). This CDR3 comprises 15 residues. The CDR3 region is CASSPQGGPEETQYF. The CDR3 DNA reads TGTGCCAGCAGCCCCCAGGGGGGGCCTGAGGAGACCCAGTACTTC.

The chain joins TRBV4-3 to TRBJ2-7, with 8 bases identical to TRBD1. Germline CDR1 and CDR2: LGHNA and YSLEER. With 0 bases clipped from V and 3 bases from J, the junction kept 7 bases outside the gene matches. This CDR3 has 16 residues. CDR3 DNA sequence: TGCGCCAGCAGCCAAGATTTTAGACAGGGGAACTACGAGCAGTACTTC. Translating it yields CASSQDFRQGNYEQYF.

The chain combines TRBV27 with TRBJ1-2; D possibly corresponds to TRBD1 (5 bases). This CDR3 has 15 amino acids. Trimming pared 5 bases from V and 8 bases from J, leaving 21 bases between. The V gene's germline CDR1 is MNHEY and CDR2 SMNVEV (reference sequence). This chain's CDR3 is CASSIQGVGRSGYTF. CDR3 DNA: TGTGCCAGCAGTATCCAGGGTGTAGGGCGGAGCGGCTACACCTTC.

The V call is TRBV18, the J call TRBJ2-5, with unresolved D. Germline loops: CDR1 KGHSH, CDR2 LQKENI. The CDR3 consists of 14 residues. The V end was cut by 6 bases, the J end by 5 bases, with 16 bases between. CDR3 nucleotides: TGTGCCAGCTCGCCGCAAGGTGTGTTGGAGACCCAGTACTTC. This codes for CASSPQGVLETQYF.

This clone is a singleton in its sample. The genes are TRBV18 and TRBJ1-2, with D unresolved. This CDR3 is built from 15 residues. The V gene lost 6 bases and the J gene lost 4 bases, with 18 bases spanning the gap. Germline loops: CDR1 KGHSH, CDR2 LQKENI. The DNA of the CDR3 is TGTGCCAGCTCGTCCAGAGTTAACAGCCCCTATGGCTACACCTTC. Translation gives CASSSRVNSPYGYTF.

This chain links TRBV27 with TRBJ2-6, with D tentatively TRBD1 (6 bases). Trimming took off 3 bases at V and 1 base at J, with 25 bases between the two ends. Germline CDR1 and CDR2: MNHEY and SMNVEV (reference sequence). CDR3 length: 21 amino acids. CDR3 residues: CASSFRVTMGAEGSGANVLTF. The CDR3 bases are TGTGCCAGCAGTTTCCGAGTCACGATGGGGGCAGAAGGGTCTGGGGCCAACGTCCTGACTTTC.

This clone was found once. The genes are TRBV6-5 and TRBJ1-1, with D unclear. The germline V and J ends were trimmed by 1 base and 5 bases, with 14 bases remaining between them. The CDR3 contains 15 residues. Germline V lookup: CDR1 MNHEY, CDR2 SVGAGI. The CDR3 is CASSYYPGRRTEAFF. For the CDR3, the DNA is TGTGCCAGCAGTTACTACCCCGGGCGAAGAACTGAAGCTTTCTTT.

The chain couples TRBV25-1 to TRBJ1-2; D gene uncertain. CDR3 length: 12 residues. The germline V gene encodes CDR1 MGHDK and CDR2 SYGVNS. V was cut by 4 bases and J by 4 bases, with 7 bases left in between. The CDR3 is CASSGGIYGYTF. The CDR3 nucleotides are TGTGCCAGCAGTGGTGGAATCTATGGCTACACCTTC.

The rearrangement joins TRBV27 to TRBJ2-3, with 8 positions matching TRBD2. Germline V gene data show CDR1 as MNHEY and CDR2 as SMNVEV (reference sequence). The CDR3 is made up of 16 amino acids. V gave up 3 bases and J gave up 6 bases; unmatched junction bases: 11. This CDR3 is CASSFAGGLPSDTQYF. The CDR3 DNA sequence: TGTGCCAGCAGTTTTGCGGGGGGCCTTCCTTCGGATACGCAGTATTTT.

V is TRBV30 and J is TRBJ1-6; D call uncertain. V gave up 1 base and J gave up 7 bases, with 8 bases separating them. Germline V gene sequence: CDR1 GTSNPN, CDR2 SVGIG (reference sequence). The CDR3 spans 13 residues. This chain's CDR3 is CAWSGLSNSPLHF. The CDR3 DNA follows: TGTGCCTGGAGTGGACTCTCGAATTCACCCCTCCACTTT.

A remark on this clone: Other DNA sequences in this specimen translate into the identical CDR3. The chain carries TRBV7-9 and TRBJ2-3; possible D gene TRBD2, 6 bases. The CDR3 consists of 15 residues. The V end was cut by 6 bases, the J end by 0 bases, with 13 bases between. Germline assignment: CDR1 SEHNR and CDR2 FQNEAQ (reference sequence). CDR3 DNA sequence: TGTGCCAGCAGTATACTGGCGGGGAGCACAGATACGCAGTATTTT. Translated, it gives CASSILAGSTDTQYF.

The chain uses TRBV18 and TRBJ1-1; TRBD1 matches at 7 bases. Trimming removed 3 bases from V and 4 bases from J; junction bases left unmatched: 5. CDR1 and CDR2 from the germline V gene are KGHSH and LQKENI. The CDR3 extends over 14 amino acids. DNA of the CDR3: TGTGCCAGCTCACCCCGACAGGGTAGCACTGAAGCTTTCTTT. Its translation is CASSPRQGSTEAFF.

This clone was seen more than once but under ten times. This chain connects TRBV30 to TRBJ1-1; possible D gene TRBD1, 5 bases. From germline, CDR1 is GTSNPN and CDR2 SVGIG (reference sequence). V lost 7 bases and J 10 bases, leaving 16 bases between the germline ends. The CDR3 runs 11 residues. The DNA of the CDR3 is TGTGCCTCCAACCCTAGGGACCCAGCTTTCTTT. Protein product: CASNPRDPAFF.

This chain joins TRBV4-1 and TRBJ1-2; 7 positions agree with TRBD1. Germline values: CDR1 MGHRA, CDR2 YSYEKL. The CDR3 consists of 14 residues. With V trimmed by 4 bases and J by 6 bases, 8 bases remained unmatched. DNA of the CDR3: TGCGCCAGCAGCCCTACAGGGGCCTTCGATGGCTACACCTTC. This encodes CASSPTGAFDGYTF.

The chain is built from TRBV6-4 and TRBJ1-1; weak D call: TRBD1 (5 bases). The V and J ends lost 2 bases and 1 base respectively, with 5 bases between them. From germline, CDR1 is MRHNA and CDR2 SNTAGT. This CDR3 spans 13 amino acids. The DNA for the CDR3 is TGTGCCAGCAGTGACAGGGGGAACACTGAAGCTTTCTTT. The encoded protein is CASSDRGNTEAFF.

Note on this clone: At one end the junction does not follow the germline gene, possibly because of a read error. The chain combines TRBV11-2 with TRBJ1-1; 7 bases are shared with TRBD1. The CDR3 extends over 13 amino acids. Looked up from germline, CDR1 is SGHAT and CDR2 is FQNNGV. CDR3 nucleotide sequence: TGTGCCAGCAGCCTAGACAGGGTCACTGAAGCTTTCTTT. Translated, it gives CASSLDRVTEAFF. Filled out from reference TRBV11-2 and TRBJ1-1, the complete variable domain reads EAGVAQSPRYKIIEKRQSVAFWCNPISGHATLYWYQQILGQGPKLLIQFQNNGVVDDSQLPKDRFSAERLKGVDSTLKIQPAKLEDSAVYLCASSLDRVTEAFFGQGTRLTVV.

The genes are TRBV5-6 and TRBJ2-5; tentatively, D is TRBD1 (5 bases). Germline loops: CDR1 SGHDT, CDR2 YYEEEE. The length of the CDR3 is 12 residues. The V end was cut by 2 bases, the J end by 7 bases, with 9 bases between. The CDR3 nucleotides are TGTGCCAGCAGCTTAGACCAGGGGACCCAGTACTTC. Amino acids: CASSLDQGTQYF.

The rearrangement joins TRBV15 to TRBJ1-4; D gene unclear. The CDR3 loop spans 13 amino acids. Germline V lookup: CDR1 LNHNV, CDR2 YYDKDF (reference sequence). Trimming left V 1 base short and J 10 bases short, with 10 bases between. CDR3 DNA: TGTGCCACCAGCAGAGTGCCATCCGGAAAACTGTTTTTT. This encodes CATSRVPSGKLFF.

The genes are TRBV7-2 and TRBJ2-2, with D uncertain. V lost 5 bases to trimming and J lost 0 bases, with 10 bases between them. Germline CDR1 is SGHTA and CDR2 is FQGNSA. This CDR3 spans 15 amino acids. The CDR3 loop is CASSPILANTGELFF. DNA of the CDR3: TGTGCCAGCAGCCCCATCCTAGCGAACACCGGGGAGCTGTTTTTT.

The J gene is TRBJ1-6, the V gene TRBV29-1, with D uncertain. The CDR3 has 14 residues. CDR1 and CDR2 (germline): SQVTM, ANQGSEA. Trimming stripped 4 bases from V and 5 bases from J, with 12 bases between. The DNA of the CDR3 is TGCAGCGTTGGGGAGGGTAAAGATAATTCACCCCTCCACTTT. As protein: CSVGEGKDNSPLHF.

J is TRBJ1-6 and V is TRBV4-1; D gene unclear. CDR1 is MGHRA, CDR2 YSYEKL, per germline. The CDR3 is made up of 16 amino acids. V was trimmed by 1 base and J by 6 bases, leaving 13 bases between them. The CDR3 coding sequence is TGCGCCAGCAGCCAAGTTGCAGGTCCCCTTAATTCACCCCTCCACTTT. It translates to CASSQVAGPLNSPLHF.

In this sample, this clone turned up once. V usage is TRBV5-1 and J usage is TRBJ1-2; a weak D match, TRBD1 (5 bases). CDR1 SGHRS and CDR2 YFSETQ come from the germline V gene. The CDR3 is made up of 13 amino acids. Trimming pared 2 bases from V and 6 bases from J, leaving 11 bases between. The CDR3 is CASSFEGTDGYTF. The CDR3 DNA is TGCGCCAGCAGCTTTGAAGGGACCGATGGCTACACCTTC.